The 19 T cell receptor beta chains reported below all come from one sample, sequenced in a study of blood T cell repertoires in COVID-19. Some clones are missing from TCRdb's copy, which holds only in-frame ones; the method was immunoSEQ multiplex PCR. The profile shows a few hundred thousand clones, over 85% of them singletons. The specimen was peripheral blood. These receptors came from a woman between 25 and 40 years old with COVID-19, enrolled during active disease.

The genes are TRBV4-2 and TRBJ2-3; 12 bases align to TRBD2. Germline V gene lookup returns CDR1 LGHNA and CDR2 YNFKEQ. V was pared by 3 bases and J by 5 bases, with 18 bases of the junction left unmatched. The CDR3 contains 20 residues. This CDR3 reads CASSHPSGTSGPNSGDTQYF. CDR3 nucleotides: TGTGCCAGCAGCCACCCATCCGGGACTAGCGGGCCCAACTCCGGAGATACGCAGTATTTT.

The rearrangement joins TRBV11-2 to TRBJ1-5; D is perhaps TRBD1 (6 bases). CDR1 and CDR2 from the germline V gene are SGHAT and FQNNGV. The CDR3 is 16 residues long. V lost 2 bases to trimming and J lost 4 bases, with 15 bases between them. The CDR3 region has the DNA TGTGCCAGCAGCTTATCCGGGACAACTGGGAATCAGCCCCAGCATTTT. It codes for CASSLSGTTGNQPQHF. Full variable domain (remainder filled in from reference TRBV11-2 and TRBJ1-5): EAGVAQSPRYKIIEKRQSVAFWCNPISGHATLYWYQQILGQGPKLLIQFQNNGVVDDSQLPKDRFSAERLKGVDSTLKIQPAKLEDSAVYLCASSLSGTTGNQPQHFGDGTRLSIL.

The J gene is TRBJ2-1, the V gene TRBV9; TRBD2 matches at 7 bases. This CDR3 has 15 residues. Looked up from germline, CDR1 is SGDLS and CDR2 is YYNGEE. Trimming at V came to 0 bases and at J to 10 bases, leaving 10 bases not matched to a gene. CDR3 nucleotide sequence: TGTGCCAGCAGCGTAGGAGTCGGGGGGATTTGGGAGCAGTTCTTC. Translating it yields CASSVGVGGIWEQFF.

The table lists this clone with a few counts. This chain links TRBV19 with TRBJ1-5; TRBD1 matches 7 bases. After removal of 5 bases from V and 6 bases from J, the junction contained 13 bases not matched to a gene. CDR1 and CDR2 (germline): LNHDA, SQIVND (reference sequence). The CDR3 runs to 16 residues. CDR3 coding DNA: TGTGCCAGTAGTTCCCATCGGGCAGGGGGAGGTCAGCCCCAGCATTTT. Its translation is CASSSHRAGGGQPQHF.

The chain joins TRBV7-9 to TRBJ1-1, with D possibly being TRBD1 (5 bases). Trimming shortened V by 2 bases and J by 5 bases, and 12 bases separated the two germline ends. The germline CDR1 and CDR2 sequences are SEHNR and FQNEAQ (reference sequence). The CDR3 is made up of 14 amino acids. This chain's CDR3 is CASSLIRVGTEAFF. CDR3 DNA sequence: TGTGCCAGCAGCTTAATCAGGGTGGGAACTGAAGCTTTCTTT.

V usage is TRBV27 and J usage is TRBJ1-2; 12 nucleotides line up with TRBD1. CDR1 is MNHEY, CDR2 SMNVEV, per germline (reference sequence). The V and J ends lost 8 bases and 4 bases, in that order; junction bases with no gene match: 2. The CDR3 is 13 amino acids. The CDR3 sequence: CASGGQGAYGYTF. In DNA, the CDR3 is TGTGCCAGCGGGGGACAGGGGGCCTATGGCTACACCTTC.

On this clone: Relative to the germline gene, one junction end is altered; a read error may explain this. The chain employs TRBV7-9 and TRBJ1-2, with D maybe TRBD1 (5 bases). The CDR3 covers 14 residues. CDR1 is SEHNR, CDR2 FQNEAQ, per germline (reference sequence). CDR3 protein: CASSLKGYGYSYTF. The CDR3 nucleotides read TGTGCCAGCAGCTTAAAGGGGTACGGCTATAGCTACACCTTC.

The gene calls are TRBV24-1 and TRBJ1-2, with TRBD1 as a possible D gene (5 bases). Germline V lookup: CDR1 KGHDR, CDR2 SFDVKD. The CDR3 extends over 15 amino acids. Trimming took off 4 bases at V and 3 bases at J, with 14 bases between the two ends. CDR3 region: CATSDPGGKDYGYTF. The CDR3 DNA is TGTGCCACCAGTGACCCGGGGGGGAAGGACTATGGCTACACCTTC.

This rearrangement joins TRBV11-3 to TRBJ2-4; 8 bases fit TRBD1. There are 13 residues in the CDR3. CDR1 and CDR2 from the germline V gene are SGHNT and YENEEA. Germline trimming cut 4 bases from V and 7 bases from J; bases unmatched to any gene: 3. CDR3 in DNA: TGTGCCAGCAGCTCTTACAGGGGGAACATTCAGTACTTC. It translates to CASSSYRGNIQYF.

V usage is TRBV19 and J usage is TRBJ1-1; D possibly corresponds to TRBD1 (5 bases). The CDR3 covers 13 residues. The ends were cut back, 3 bases at V and 6 bases at J, with 11 bases in the middle. Germline V gene lookup returns CDR1 LNHDA and CDR2 SQIVND (reference sequence). The CDR3 is CASSIGGQSEAFF. The CDR3, as DNA: TGTGCCAGTAGTATCGGTGGACAATCTGAAGCTTTCTTT.

The J gene is TRBJ2-7, the V gene TRBV10-3; D is unclear. Germline V gives CDR1 ENHRY, CDR2 SYGVKD. The CDR3 has 10 residues. Deletions cut 7 bases from V and 3 bases from J, with 4 bases between. Here the CDR3 DNA reads TGTGCCATCAACTACTACGAGCAGTACTTC. It specifies CAINYYEQYF.

This CDR3 is CASSQDDQRGIYEQYF. The CDR3 DNA reads as TGCGCCAGCAGCCAAGATGACCAGCGGGGGATATACGAGCAGTACTTC. V and J are TRBV4-1 and TRBJ2-7; 8 positions agree with TRBD2. This CDR3 has 16 amino acids. The V and J ends lost 0 bases and 4 bases, in that order; junction bases with no gene match: 8. The germline CDR1 and CDR2 sequences are MGHRA and YSYEKL.

The V gene is TRBV7-9, the J gene TRBJ1-5; 8 bases map to TRBD1. CDR1 and CDR2 (germline): SEHNR, FQNEAQ (reference sequence). V shed 4 bases, J shed 0 bases, and the junction held 2 bases outside the gene matches. This CDR3 comprises 15 residues. In nucleotides, the CDR3 is TGTGCCAGCAGCTCCGGACAGGGTAGCAATCAGCCCCAGCATTTT. Its translation is CASSSGQGSNQPQHF.

V and J are TRBV19 and TRBJ2-3; D is undetermined. The CDR3 covers 12 residues. V gave up 5 bases and J gave up 4 bases, with 7 bases separating them. Germline V lookup: CDR1 LNHDA, CDR2 SQIVND (reference sequence). CDR3 in DNA: TGTGCCAGTAGTGTCAGTTCAGATACGCAGTATTTT. Its protein is CASSVSSDTQYF.

V is TRBV20-1 and J is TRBJ2-5; 9 nucleotides line up with TRBD2. V lost 3 bases, J lost 4 bases, and 6 bases stayed unmatched. CDR1 is DFQATT, CDR2 SNEGSKA, per germline (reference sequence). The CDR3 covers 14 residues. CDR3 nucleotides: TGCAGTGCTAGTAGGTCGACTAGCGGAGAGACCCAGTACTTC. Its protein product is CSASRSTSGETQYF.

The J gene is TRBJ1-4, the V gene TRBV7-9; perhaps TRBD1 as D (5 bases). The CDR3 is 14 amino acids. V was shortened by 1 base and J by 5 bases, with 8 bases between the two germline ends. The germline gives CDR1 SEHNR, CDR2 FQNEAQ (reference sequence). CDR3 DNA: TGTGCCAGCAGCTTAGTCACAGGAAATGAAAAACTGTTTTTT. This gives the protein CASSLVTGNEKLFF.

The chain joins TRBV6-5 to TRBJ2-5; 14 bases fit TRBD2. Germline CDR1 and CDR2: MNHEY and SVGAGI. The junction had 9 bases not matched to a gene; V was cut back by 10 bases and J by 5 bases. The CDR3 extends over 15 amino acids. The CDR3 sequence: CATYRTSGGRETQYF. Written as DNA, the CDR3 is TGTGCCACCTATAGGACTAGCGGGGGGCGGGAGACCCAGTACTTC.

J is TRBJ2-3 and V is TRBV3-1 (or the pseudogene TRBV3-2); a weak D match, TRBD2 (6 bases). Germline V gives CDR1 LGHDT, CDR2 YNNKEL (reference sequence). The CDR3 is made up of 12 amino acids. The ends were cut back, 4 bases at V and 7 bases at J, with 9 bases in the middle. CDR3 sequence: CASSPSGYTQYF. The CDR3 DNA follows: TGTGCCAGCAGCCCGAGCGGGTATACGCAGTATTTT.

The chain couples TRBV7-9 to TRBJ2-1, with 9 bases lining up with TRBD2. CDR1 SEHNR and CDR2 FQNEAQ come from the germline V gene (reference sequence). This CDR3 is 13 amino acids long. Trimming removed 4 bases from V and 12 bases from J; junction bases left unmatched: 7. The CDR3 loop is CASSSGREGAQFF. The CDR3 bases are TGTGCCAGCAGCTCGGGGCGGGAGGGTGCGCAGTTCTTC.